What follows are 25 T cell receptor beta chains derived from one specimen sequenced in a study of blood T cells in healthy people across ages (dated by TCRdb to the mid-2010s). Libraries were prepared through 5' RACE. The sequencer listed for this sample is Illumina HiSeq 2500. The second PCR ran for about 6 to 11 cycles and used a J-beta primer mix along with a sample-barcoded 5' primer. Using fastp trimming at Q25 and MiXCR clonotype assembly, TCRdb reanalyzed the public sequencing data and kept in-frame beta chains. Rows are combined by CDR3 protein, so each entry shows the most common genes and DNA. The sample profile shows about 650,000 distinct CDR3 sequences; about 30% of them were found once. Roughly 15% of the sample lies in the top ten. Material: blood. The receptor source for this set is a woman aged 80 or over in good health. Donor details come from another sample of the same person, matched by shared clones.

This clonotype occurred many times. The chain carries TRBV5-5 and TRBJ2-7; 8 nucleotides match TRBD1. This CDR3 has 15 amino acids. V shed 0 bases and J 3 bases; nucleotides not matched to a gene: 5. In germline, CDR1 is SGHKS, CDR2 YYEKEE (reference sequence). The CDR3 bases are TGTGCCAGCAGCTTGGAGAGTGGGACAGGCTACGAGCAGTACTTC. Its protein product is CASSLESGTGYEQYF.

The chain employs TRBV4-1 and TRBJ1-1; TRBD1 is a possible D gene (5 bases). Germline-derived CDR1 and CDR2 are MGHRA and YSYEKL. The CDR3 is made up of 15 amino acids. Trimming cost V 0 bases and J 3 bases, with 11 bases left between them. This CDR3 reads CASSQDISRDTEAFF. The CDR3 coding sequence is TGCGCCAGCAGCCAAGATATCAGCAGGGACACTGAAGCTTTCTTT.

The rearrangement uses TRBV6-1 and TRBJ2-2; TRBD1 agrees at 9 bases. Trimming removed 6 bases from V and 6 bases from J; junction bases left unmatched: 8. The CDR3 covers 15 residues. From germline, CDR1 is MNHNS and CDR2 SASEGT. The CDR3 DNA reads TGTGCCAGCAGGCCCGGGACAGGGACCCCCGGGGAGCTGTTTTTT. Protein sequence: CASRPGTGTPGELFF.

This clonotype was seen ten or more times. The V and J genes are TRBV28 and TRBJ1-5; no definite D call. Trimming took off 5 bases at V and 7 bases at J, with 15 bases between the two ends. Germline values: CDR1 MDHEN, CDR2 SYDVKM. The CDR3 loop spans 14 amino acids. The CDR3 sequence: CASSPPVQVQPQHF. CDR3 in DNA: TGTGCCAGCAGTCCCCCCGTGCAGGTACAGCCCCAGCATTTT.

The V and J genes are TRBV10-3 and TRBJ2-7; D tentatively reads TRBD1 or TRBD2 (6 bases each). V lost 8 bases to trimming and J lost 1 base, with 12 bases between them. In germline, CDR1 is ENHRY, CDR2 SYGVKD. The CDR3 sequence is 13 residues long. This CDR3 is CAISGAGSYEQYF. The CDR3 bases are TGTGCCATCTCGGGGGCAGGGTCCTACGAGCAGTACTTC.

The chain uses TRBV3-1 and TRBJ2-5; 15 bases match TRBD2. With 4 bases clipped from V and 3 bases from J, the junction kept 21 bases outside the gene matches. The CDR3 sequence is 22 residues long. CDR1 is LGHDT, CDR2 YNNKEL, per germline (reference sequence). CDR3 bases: TGTGCCAGCAGCCCATATTTTCCCGGGACTAGCGGGGGGAAGGTACCGGAAGAGACCCAGTACTTC. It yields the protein CASSPYFPGTSGGKVPEETQYF.

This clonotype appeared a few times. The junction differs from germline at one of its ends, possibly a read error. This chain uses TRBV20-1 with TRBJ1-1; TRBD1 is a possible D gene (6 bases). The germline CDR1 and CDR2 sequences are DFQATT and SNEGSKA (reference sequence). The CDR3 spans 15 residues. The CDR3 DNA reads TGCAGTGCTAGCGGGCAGGGGATTTTGAACACTGAGGCTTTCTTT. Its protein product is CSASGQGILNTEAFF.

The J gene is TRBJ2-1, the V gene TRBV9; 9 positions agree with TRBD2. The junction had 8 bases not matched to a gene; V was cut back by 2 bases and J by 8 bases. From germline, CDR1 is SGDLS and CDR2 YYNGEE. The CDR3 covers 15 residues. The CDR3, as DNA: TGTGCCAGCAGCGTCCTCGCGGGGGGGCCGGATGAGCAGTTCTTC. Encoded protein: CASSVLAGGPDEQFF.

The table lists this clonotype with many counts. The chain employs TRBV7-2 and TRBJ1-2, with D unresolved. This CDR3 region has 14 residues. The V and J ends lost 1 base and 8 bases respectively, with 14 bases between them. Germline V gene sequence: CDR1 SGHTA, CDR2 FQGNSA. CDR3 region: CASSLGRGSRGYTF. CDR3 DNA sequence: TGTGCCAGCAGCTTAGGACGGGGTTCTCGAGGCTACACCTTC.

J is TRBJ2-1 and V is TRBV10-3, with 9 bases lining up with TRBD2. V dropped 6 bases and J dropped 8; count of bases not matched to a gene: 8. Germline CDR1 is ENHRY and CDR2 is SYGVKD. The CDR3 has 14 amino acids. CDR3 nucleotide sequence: TGTGCCATCAGAGTAGCGGGAGAAGGCGATGAGCAGTTCTTC. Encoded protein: CAIRVAGEGDEQFF.

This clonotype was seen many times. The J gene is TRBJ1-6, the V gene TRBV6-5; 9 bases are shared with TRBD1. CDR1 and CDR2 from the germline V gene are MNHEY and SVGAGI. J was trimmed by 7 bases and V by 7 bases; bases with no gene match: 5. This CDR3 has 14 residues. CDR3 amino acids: CASNKGQGNSPLHF. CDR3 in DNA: TGTGCCAGCAACAAAGGACAGGGGAATTCACCCCTCCACTTT.

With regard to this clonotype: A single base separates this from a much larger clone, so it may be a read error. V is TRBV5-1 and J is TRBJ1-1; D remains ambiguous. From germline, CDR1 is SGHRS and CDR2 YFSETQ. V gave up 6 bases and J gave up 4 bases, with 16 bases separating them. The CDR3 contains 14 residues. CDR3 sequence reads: CASKLSVRSTEAFF. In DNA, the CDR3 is TGCGCCAGCAAGTTGAGTGTCCGGAGCACTGAAGCTTTCTTT.

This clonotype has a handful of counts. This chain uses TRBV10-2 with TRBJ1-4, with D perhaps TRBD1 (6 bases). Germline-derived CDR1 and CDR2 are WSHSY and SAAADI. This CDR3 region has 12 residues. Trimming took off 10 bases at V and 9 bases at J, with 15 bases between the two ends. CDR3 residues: CATCPTGKKLFF. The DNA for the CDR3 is TGCGCCACCTGCCCTACAGGGAAAAAACTGTTTTTT.

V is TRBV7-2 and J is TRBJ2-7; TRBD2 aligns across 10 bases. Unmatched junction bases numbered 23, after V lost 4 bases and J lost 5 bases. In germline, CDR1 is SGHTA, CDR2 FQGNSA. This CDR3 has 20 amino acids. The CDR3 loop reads CASSWAGTTSGGARYNEQYF. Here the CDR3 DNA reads TGTGCCAGCAGCTGGGCGGGTACTACGAGCGGGGGGGCGAGGTACAACGAGCAGTACTTC.

For the CDR3, the DNA is TGTGCCAGCAATGGGGGACAGGGGTGGTCACCCCTCCACTTT. It specifies CASNGGQGWSPLHF. The V and J genes are TRBV21-1 and TRBJ1-6; the DNA was not used to check the table's D call, TRBD1. TRBV21-1 represents a pseudogene. CDR3 length equals 14 residues.

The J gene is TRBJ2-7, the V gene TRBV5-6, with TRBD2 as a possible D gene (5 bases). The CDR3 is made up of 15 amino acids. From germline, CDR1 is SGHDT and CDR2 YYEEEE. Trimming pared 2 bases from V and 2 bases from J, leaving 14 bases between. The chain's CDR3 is CASSFRSSRTYEQYF. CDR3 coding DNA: TGTGCCAGCAGCTTCCGGTCTAGCCGCACCTACGAGCAGTACTTC.

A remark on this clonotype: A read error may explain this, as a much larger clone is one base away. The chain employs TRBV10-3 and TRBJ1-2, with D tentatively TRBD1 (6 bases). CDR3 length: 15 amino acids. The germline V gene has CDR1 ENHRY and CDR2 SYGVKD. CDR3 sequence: CATSDSGTPFYGYTF. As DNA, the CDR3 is TGTGCCACCAGTGACTCCGGGACACCTTTTTATGGCTACACCTTC.

The chain's CDR3 is CASSQGVRETQYF. The CDR3 bases are TGCGCCAGCAGCCAGGGGGTTCGGGAGACCCAGTACTTC. The chain joins TRBV5-1 to TRBJ2-5; 7 bases are a match to TRBD1. Unmatched junction bases numbered 5, after V lost 4 bases and J lost 5 bases. Germline CDR1 and CDR2: SGHRS and YFSETQ. The CDR3 extends over 13 amino acids.

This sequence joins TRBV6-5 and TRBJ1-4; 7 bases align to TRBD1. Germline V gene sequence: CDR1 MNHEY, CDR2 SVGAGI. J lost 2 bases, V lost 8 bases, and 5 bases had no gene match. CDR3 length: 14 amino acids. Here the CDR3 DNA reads TGTGCCAGCGGTACAGGGGTTACTAATGAAAAACTGTTTTTT. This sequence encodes CASGTGVTNEKLFF.

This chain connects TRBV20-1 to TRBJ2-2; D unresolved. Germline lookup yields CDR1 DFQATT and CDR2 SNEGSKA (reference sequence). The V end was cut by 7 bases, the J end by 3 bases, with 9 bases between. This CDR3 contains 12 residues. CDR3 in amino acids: CSGGTHTGELFF. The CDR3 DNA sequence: TGCAGTGGGGGTACCCACACCGGGGAGCTGTTTTTT.

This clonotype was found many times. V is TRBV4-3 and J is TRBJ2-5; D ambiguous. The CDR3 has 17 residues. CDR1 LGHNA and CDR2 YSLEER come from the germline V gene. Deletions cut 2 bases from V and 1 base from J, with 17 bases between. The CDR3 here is CASSQKLSRTSQETQYF. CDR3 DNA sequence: TGCGCCAGCAGCCAAAAACTCTCAAGGACGTCCCAAGAGACCCAGTACTTC.

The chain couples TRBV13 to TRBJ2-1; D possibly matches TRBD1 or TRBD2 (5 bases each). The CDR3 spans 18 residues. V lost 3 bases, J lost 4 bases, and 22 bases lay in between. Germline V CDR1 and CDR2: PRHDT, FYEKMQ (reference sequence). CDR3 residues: CASSFQLRDPEPYNEQFF. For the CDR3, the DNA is TGTGCCAGCAGCTTTCAGCTCCGGGACCCCGAACCTTACAATGAGCAGTTCTTC.

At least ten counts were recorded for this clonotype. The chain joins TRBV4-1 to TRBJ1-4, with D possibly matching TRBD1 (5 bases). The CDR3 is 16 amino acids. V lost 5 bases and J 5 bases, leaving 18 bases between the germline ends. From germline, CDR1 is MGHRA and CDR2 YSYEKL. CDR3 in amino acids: CASSSQPGPSNEKLFF. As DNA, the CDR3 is TGCGCCAGCAGCAGCCAACCGGGACCATCAAATGAAAAACTGTTTTTT.

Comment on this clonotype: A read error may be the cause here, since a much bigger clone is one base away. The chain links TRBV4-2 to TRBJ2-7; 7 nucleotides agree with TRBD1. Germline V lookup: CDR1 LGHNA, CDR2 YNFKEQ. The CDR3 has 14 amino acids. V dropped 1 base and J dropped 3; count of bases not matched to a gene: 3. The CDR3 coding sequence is TGTGCCAGCAGCCAAGCACAGGGGAGCTACGAGCAGTACTTC. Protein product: CASSQAQGSYEQYF.

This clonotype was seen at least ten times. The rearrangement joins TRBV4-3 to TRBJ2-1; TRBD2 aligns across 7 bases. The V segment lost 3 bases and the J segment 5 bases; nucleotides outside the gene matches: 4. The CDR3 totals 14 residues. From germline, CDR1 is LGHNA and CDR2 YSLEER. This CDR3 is CASSQVRGNNEQFF. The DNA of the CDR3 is TGCGCCAGCAGCCAGGTGCGGGGGAACAATGAGCAGTTCTTC.